These 3 T cell receptor beta chains share one sample of origin, sequenced in a study of CD8 T cells in Susac syndrome. Reverse transcription of roughly 0.45 to 1 ug RNA used random hexamers. Via MiXCR, TCRdb re-called the immunoSEQ multiplex PCR reads, giving one row per CDR3 protein. The table includes some 300,000 distinct CDR3 sequences, around 89% detected once. The sequencing input was CD8+ T cells from PBMCs. Receptors were obtained from a human donor with multiple sclerosis.

V is TRBV6-2 or TRBV6-3 and J is TRBJ2-7, with no clear D. Germline CDR1 reads MNHEY; CDR2 reads SVGEGT. The CDR3 consists of 12 residues. V lost 8 bases and J 0 bases, leaving 8 bases between the germline ends. CDR3 in amino acids: CASEAGSYEQYF. In DNA form, the CDR3 reads TGTGCCAGCGAGGCAGGCTCCTACGAGCAGTACTTC.

This clonotype was counted between two and nine times. The chain has TRBV19 and TRBJ2-3; a weak D match, TRBD1 (5 bases). V lost 4 bases and J 1 base, leaving 9 bases between the germline ends. Germline V gives CDR1 LNHDA, CDR2 SQIVND (reference sequence). The CDR3 length is 14 residues. The CDR3 is CASSTIQGTDTQYF. In nucleotides, the CDR3 is TGTGCCAGTAGTACGATACAGGGCACAGATACGCAGTATTTT.

The gene calls are TRBV7-2 and TRBJ2-1; 9 bases are a match to TRBD2. V trimming: 3 bases; J trimming: 8 bases; junction bases outside the gene matches: 11. The germline V gene encodes CDR1 SGHTA and CDR2 FQGNSA. The CDR3 runs to 16 residues. The CDR3 DNA follows: TGTGCCAGCAGCTTGGGGACTAGCCCCAGGCGGGATGAGCAGTTCTTC. This sequence encodes CASSLGTSPRRDEQFF.